This T cell receptor (beta chain) comes out of a study of blood T cells in healthy people across ages. Study in general: About one barcoded beta molecule per two T cells came from capture by template switching.

There are 10 residues in the CDR3. Trimming left V 2 bases short and J 9 bases short, with 7 bases between. CDR1 and CDR2 (germline): SQVTM, ANQGSEA. On this clonotype itself: Its target is not known.

Broader study findings: Measured against age, TCR beta diversity per million T cells decreased in a roughly linear manner. In the absence of known donor CMV status, changes in expanded clonotypes were possibly confounded. The study found more naive CD4+ cells and higher diversity in long-lived than aged donors.

Next came a second PCR, run for roughly 6 to 11 cycles, which used a sample-barcoded 5' primer along with a J-beta primer mix. TCRdb fed the 5' RACE reads into MiXCR, producing one record per CDR3 protein. The repertoire has approximately 810,000 distinct CDR3 sequences, under 40% of them found once; the top ten carry 13%. The sequence was obtained from a young man in good health. Sequencing input: blood. This sequence joins TRBV29-1 and TRBJ2-5; possible D gene TRBD2, 6 bases. CDR3 nucleotides: TGCAGCGTTGAAAGGGAGGCCCAGTACTTC. It translates to CSVEREAQYF.